Reported below is one T cell receptor beta chain. Its antigen is unknown. Base qualities are not recorded, but no much larger clone differs from it by a single base. These data originate in a study of regulatory T cells in long-lasting Graves disease (dated by TCRdb to the early 2020s). Study-level background: To count as having persistent Graves' disease, a patient had to have received antithyroid drug treatment for over 5 years with TSH receptor autoantibodies remaining persistently positive. This study used TCR sequencing and RNA sequencing of peripheral blood to compare persistent Graves' disease patients against newly diagnosed Graves' disease patients. On average, persistent Graves' disease patients in the clinical cohort had been on antithyroid drugs for about 9.3 years. A total of around 35 samples were covered by TCR sequencing, comprising approximately 13 persistent and around 20 newly diagnosed Graves' disease patients. The study was conducted in China and was registered as a clinical trial.

The germline V gene encodes CDR1 SGHTA and CDR2 FQGNSA. V is shortened by 8 bases, J by 0 bases, and the region joining them spans 13 bases. Spanning cysteine to phenylalanine, the CDR3 consists of 15 amino acids. Only the CDR3 DNA stays, 45 bases, in frame from base 1. This specimen's time point label, interpreted: persistent/refractory GD, antithyroid drugs over 5 years with positive TRAb. RNA was extracted from PBMCs in TRIzol for both TCR sequencing and RNA sequencing. The diagnosis of Graves' disease followed American Thyroid Association guidelines. Patients for the study were recruited at an endocrinology department in Xi'an, China. Each patient gave roughly 10 milliliters of peripheral blood, collected in an EDTA anticoagulant tube. Ficoll Paque Plus density gradient separation was used to isolate PBMCs, and no additional T cell sorting was done. RNA quality was checked with an Agilent 2100 Bioanalyzer and agarose gel, and concentration with a NanoDrop 2000.

The full study reports these points: Sequencing and analysis were limited to the TCR beta chain. Only peripheral blood was studied, because thyroid tissue, the primary lesion, was inaccessible. Compared with newly diagnosed patients, patients with persistent Graves' disease had lower TCR Shannon entropy and fewer highly expanded clones, which suggests clonal expansion. As a limitation, the authors acknowledged that the small sample size may reduce accuracy. Persistent disease showed preferential use of TRBV28, TRBJ1-2 and TRBJ2-5, whereas newly diagnosed disease favored TRBV20-1 and TRBJ2-1. A larger number of public clonotypes was shared among persistent patients (approximately 3,000) than among newly diagnosed patients (approximately 1,000).

The receptor library was made with multiplex PCR. Sequencing took place on an Illumina HiSeq 4000. CDR3 regions were amplified by Arm-PCR with iRepertoire HTBI primers to construct TCR beta libraries. Before sequencing, the PCR products went through gel purification. On the authors' methods: Gene usage analysis of CDR3 amino acid clonotypes used the approximately 62 TRBV and 14 to 15 TRBJ segments found across samples. Filtered high-quality paired reads were merged into contigs using COPE and FqMerger. BLAST was used to align contigs to IMGT TRBV, TRBD and TRBJ reference genes, and CDR3 was defined according to IMGT. Any clonotype with a frequency above 0.1% was classified as a highly expanded clone. Shannon entropy was used to measure repertoire diversity, and the Gini coefficient was used to measure V-J evenness. A clonotype found in more than one individual was treated as public. TCRdb cleaned the public reads at Q25 with fastp, built clones with MiXCR and kept in-frame beta chains. Entries that share a CDR3 protein sequence are merged under the most common genes and DNA. What appears here as the V and J calls and clone size reflects TCRdb's work, not the paper's. In this sample the table shows about 340,000 distinct CDR3 sequences, 15% to 20% of which occur a single time. Of the sample, less than 35% is held by the ten largest clones.

The sequence joins TRBV7-2 to TRBJ2-2; possibly the D gene is TRBD2, per 7 matching bases. Sequencing used peripheral blood mononuclear cells (PBMCs), obtained when the disease was refractory, from a patient treated with antithyroid drugs. The clonotype comes from a female donor with Graves disease. The CDR3 protein is CASGRGGANTGELFF. The DNA reads as follows: TGTGCCAGCGGAAGGGGGGGCGCGAACACCGGGGAGCTGTTTTTT.